This T cell receptor (beta chain) is drawn from a study of cytotoxic CD8 clonotypes in ibrutinib-treated CLL. For the study at large: Mean per-sample yields comprised around 250,000 productive templates and 80,000 to 100,000 productive rearrangements.

The study, taken as a whole, reports: With treatment, public clonotypes, which were uncommon, either contracted or remained stable. Clonality was higher at baseline than in age-matched healthy donors and tracked circulating CD8+ T-cell counts. Sustained-remission patients were sampled at different times than progressing patients were.

From germline, CDR1 is ENHRY and CDR2 SYGVKD. The CDR3 sequence is 15 residues long. V dropped 4 bases and J dropped 7 bases, with 19 bases sitting between them. The data were produced by immunoSEQ multiplex PCR, yet TCRdb's version contains in-frame clones alone and is incomplete. The table includes some 200,000 clones, more than 70% detected once. Concerning this clone: No antigen is known for it.

This sample comprised PBMCs, obtained after 12 months of ibrutinib treatment. The chain couples TRBV10-3 to TRBJ2-5; D might be TRBD2 (6 bases). The origin of this receptor is a human donor with chronic lymphocytic leukemia. DNA of the CDR3: TGTGCCATCAGTGGGGGACCCGTTTTCGGGGGGACCCAGTACTTC. Translation: CAISGGPVFGGTQYF.